These T cell receptor beta chains were read from a single sample in a study of blood T cell repertoires in COVID-19. Sequenced by immunoSEQ multiplex PCR; TCRdb stores in-frame clones only, minus some. Among 140,000 or so clones listed, about 80% were seen once. Sequencing used peripheral blood. The receptors shown here come from a human donor in a cohort sampled during active COVID-19. Each CDR3 is given with its conserved first and last residue. The order of the fields is V gene, J gene, clone size, D gene, CDR3 protein, CDR3 DNA. The D gene is left open where the match is weak. Only some rows state a clone size, as once, few, many or a class for expanded clones.

V gene: TRBV11-2; J gene: TRBJ2-5; clone size: -; D gene: TRBD2; CDR3 protein: CASSLSGGPQETQYF; CDR3 DNA: TGTGCCAGCAGCTTAAGCGGGGGGCCTCAAGAGACCCAGTACTTC
V gene: TRBV6-6; J gene: TRBJ2-7; clone size: -; D gene: -; CDR3 protein: CASSNGWSSYEQYF; CDR3 DNA: TGTGCCAGCAGCAACGGGTGGAGCTCCTACGAGCAGTACTTC
V gene: TRBV3-1/TRBV3-2; J gene: TRBJ1-1; clone size: once; D gene: -; CDR3 protein: CASSQAQTEAFF; CDR3 DNA: TGTGCCAGCAGCCAAGCCCAGACTGAAGCTTTCTTT
V gene: TRBV5-1; J gene: TRBJ2-7; clone size: -; D gene: -; CDR3 protein: CASSLLDTSSYEQYF; CDR3 DNA: TGCGCCAGCAGCTTGCTGGACACAAGCTCCTACGAGCAGTACTTC
V gene: TRBV25-1; J gene: TRBJ1-1; clone size: -; D gene: -; CDR3 protein: CASSEATGRNTEAFF; CDR3 DNA: TGTGCCAGCAGTGAAGCTACAGGGAGGAACACTGAAGCTTTCTTT
V gene: TRBV11-2; J gene: TRBJ1-5; clone size: -; D gene: -; CDR3 protein: CASSLDRGSNQPQHF; CDR3 DNA: TGTGCCAGCAGCTTAGACCGTGGCAGCAATCAGCCCCAGCATTTT
V gene: TRBV5-1; J gene: TRBJ1-6; clone size: -; D gene: -; CDR3 protein: CASSSTQAYNSPLHF; CDR3 DNA: TGCGCCAGCAGCTCAACACAGGCATATAATTCACCCCTCCACTTT
V gene: TRBV19; J gene: TRBJ2-3; clone size: -; D gene: -; CDR3 protein: CASREARQVSDTQYF; CDR3 DNA: TGTGCCAGTAGGGAAGCCCGACAGGTCTCCGATACGCAGTATTTT
V gene: TRBV6-6; J gene: TRBJ1-5; clone size: -; D gene: TRBD1; CDR3 protein: CASTHSLGQFNQPQHF; CDR3 DNA: TGTGCCAGCACCCACTCGCTGGGACAGTTCAATCAGCCCCAGCATTTT
V gene: TRBV6-5; J gene: TRBJ2-3; clone size: -; D gene: TRBD1; CDR3 protein: CASVLGQLTDTQYF; CDR3 DNA: TGTGCCAGCGTATTGGGACAGCTCACAGATACGCAGTATTTT
V gene: TRBV11-2; J gene: TRBJ1-1; clone size: -; D gene: -; CDR3 protein: CASSLAGYYGDTEAFF; CDR3 DNA: TGTGCCAGCAGCTTAGCCGGGTACTACGGGGACACTGAAGCTTTCTTT
V gene: TRBV28; J gene: TRBJ1-5; clone size: -; D gene: TRBD1; CDR3 protein: CASSIIQGALTQPQHF; CDR3 DNA: TGTGCCAGCAGTATAATACAGGGGGCCTTGACACAGCCCCAGCATTTT
V gene: TRBV28; J gene: TRBJ2-7; clone size: -; D gene: -; CDR3 protein: CASSLGTGYEQYF; CDR3 DNA: TGTGCCAGCAGTCTAGGAACAGGGTACGAGCAGTACTTC
V gene: TRBV2; J gene: TRBJ2-7; clone size: -; D gene: -; CDR3 protein: CASSVPPGDSYEQYF; CDR3 DNA: TGTGCCAGCAGTGTACCCCCCGGGGACTCCTACGAGCAGTACTTC
V gene: TRBV19; J gene: TRBJ2-2; clone size: once; D gene: -; CDR3 protein: CASSIGRANTGELFF; CDR3 DNA: TGTGCCAGTAGTATTGGCAGGGCGAACACCGGGGAGCTGTTTTTT
V gene: TRBV6-4; J gene: TRBJ2-3; clone size: -; D gene: TRBD1; CDR3 protein: CASSKDRGIGTDTQYF; CDR3 DNA: TGTGCCAGCAGCAAAGACAGGGGGATTGGCACAGATACGCAGTATTTT
V gene: TRBV2; J gene: TRBJ2-7; clone size: -; D gene: -; CDR3 protein: CASSVTYEQYF; CDR3 DNA: TGTGCCAGCAGTGTGACTTACGAGCAGTACTTC
V gene: TRBV7-3; J gene: TRBJ1-1; clone size: -; D gene: TRBD1; CDR3 protein: CASSSRTGPILNTEAFF; CDR3 DNA: TGTGCCAGCAGCTCCCGGACAGGACCTATTCTGAACACTGAAGCTTTCTTT
V gene: TRBV28; J gene: TRBJ2-5; clone size: -; D gene: -; CDR3 protein: CASEGAGRETQYF; CDR3 DNA: TGTGCCAGCGAGGGGGCGGGGCGGGAGACCCAGTACTTC
V gene: TRBV2; J gene: TRBJ1-2; clone size: few; D gene: TRBD1; CDR3 protein: CASRGQGAHGYTF; CDR3 DNA: TGTGCCAGCAGGGGACAGGGGGCTCACGGCTACACCTTC